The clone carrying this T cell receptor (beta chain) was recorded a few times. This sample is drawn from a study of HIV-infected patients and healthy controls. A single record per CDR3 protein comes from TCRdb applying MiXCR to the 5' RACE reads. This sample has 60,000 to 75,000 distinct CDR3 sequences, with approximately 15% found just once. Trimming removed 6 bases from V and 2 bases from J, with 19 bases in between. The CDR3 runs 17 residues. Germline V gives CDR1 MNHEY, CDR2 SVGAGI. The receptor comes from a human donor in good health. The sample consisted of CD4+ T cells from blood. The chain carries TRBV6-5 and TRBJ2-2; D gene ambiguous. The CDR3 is CASSRLTRRFNTGELFF. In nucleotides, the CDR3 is TGTGCCAGCAGCCGCCTTACAAGACGGTTCAACACCGGGGAGCTGTTTTTT.